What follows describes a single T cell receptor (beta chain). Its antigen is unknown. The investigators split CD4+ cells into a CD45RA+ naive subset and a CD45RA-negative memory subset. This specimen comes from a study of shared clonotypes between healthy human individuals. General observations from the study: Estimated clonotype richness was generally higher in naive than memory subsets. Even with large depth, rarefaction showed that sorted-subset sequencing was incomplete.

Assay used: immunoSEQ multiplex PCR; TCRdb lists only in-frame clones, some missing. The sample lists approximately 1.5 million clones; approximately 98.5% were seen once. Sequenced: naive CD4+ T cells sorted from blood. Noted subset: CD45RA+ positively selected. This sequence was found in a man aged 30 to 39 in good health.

The CDR3 DNA is TGTGCCAGTAAAAGGACTACCTACGAGCAGTACTTC. Encoded protein: CASKRTTYEQYF. The chain uses TRBV19 and TRBJ2-7; D perhaps matches TRBD2 (6 bases). V lost 7 bases and J lost 2, with 9 bases in between. This CDR3 has 12 residues. The germline gives CDR1 LNHDA, CDR2 SQIVND (reference sequence). Based on the CDR3 plus reference TRBV19 and TRBJ2-7, the full variable domain is DGGITQSPKYLFRKEGQNVTLSCEQNLNHDAMYWYRQDPGQGLRLIYYSQIVNDFQKGDIAEGYSVSREKKESFPLTVTSAQKNPTAFYLCASKRTTYEQYFGPGTRLTVT.